This TCR beta chain emerged from a study of T cells in Graves' hyperthyroidism and ophthalmopathy. The source material, RNA transcripts, was used to amplify TCR beta CDR3 regions. A set of HTBI primers served as the primers for a first-round RT-PCR of the TCR CDR3. TCRdb reanalysed the multiplex PCR reads using MiXCR and keeps one entry per CDR3 protein. In the table there are 400,000 to 600,000 distinct CDR3 sequences, around 16% of which are singletons. Diagnosis relied on clinical symptoms, serum thyroxine and TRAb, thyroid ultrasound and orbital computed tomography. Study-level findings and limits: Researchers found most expanded thyroid clonotypes above 0.001 in blood as well.

This clonotype was counted a few times. What it recognizes is unknown. Sequencing was done on a sample of blood. This clonotype originated in a woman in her twenties or thirties with Graves' ophthalmopathy.

CDR3 sequence (DNA): TGCAGTGCTAGTCCCTCAGGGGCCGAGCAGTACTTC. It yields the protein CSASPSGAEQYF. V and J are TRBV20-1 and TRBJ2-7; the D gene is possibly TRBD1 (6 bases). V lost 3 bases, J lost 6 bases, and 12 bases lay in between. The germline gives CDR1 DFQATT, CDR2 SNEGSKA (reference sequence). The length of the CDR3 is 12 residues.